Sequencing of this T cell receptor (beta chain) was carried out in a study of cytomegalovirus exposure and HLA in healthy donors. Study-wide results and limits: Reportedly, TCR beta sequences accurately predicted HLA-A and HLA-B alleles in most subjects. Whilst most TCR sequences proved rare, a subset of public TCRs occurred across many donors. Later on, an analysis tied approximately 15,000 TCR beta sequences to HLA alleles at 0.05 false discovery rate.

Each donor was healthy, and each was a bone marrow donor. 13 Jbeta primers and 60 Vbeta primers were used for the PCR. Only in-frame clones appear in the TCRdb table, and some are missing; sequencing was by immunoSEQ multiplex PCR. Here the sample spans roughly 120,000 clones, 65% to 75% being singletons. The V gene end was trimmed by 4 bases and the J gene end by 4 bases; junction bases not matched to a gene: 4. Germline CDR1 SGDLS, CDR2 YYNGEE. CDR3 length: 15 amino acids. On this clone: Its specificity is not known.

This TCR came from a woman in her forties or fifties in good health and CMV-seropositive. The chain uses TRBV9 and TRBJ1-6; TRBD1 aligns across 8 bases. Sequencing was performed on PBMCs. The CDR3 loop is CASSSRTGYNSPLHF. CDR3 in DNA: TGTGCCAGCAGCTCGCGGACAGGGTATAATTCACCCCTCCACTTT.